Here is one T cell receptor beta chain with its context. Its antigen is not known. In germline, CDR1 is MGHRA, CDR2 YSYEKL. The CDR3 length is 15 residues. This sample is drawn from a study of CXCR3-negative and CXCR3-positive naive CD8 T cells. Study-level results: For naive cells, CXCR3-negative and CXCR3-positive subsets had similar TRBV-TRBJ usage; for memory cells, usage differed.

The naive CD8+ gate required CD45RO-CCR7+CD27+CD95- phenotype. It was by 5' RACE with UMI labels that the TRB cDNA libraries were prepared. TCRdb derives one entry per CDR3 protein from the 5' RACE reads, leaving out DNA. This table holds tens of thousands of distinct CDR3 sequences. The sample consisted of naive CXCR3- CD8+ T cells from blood. Subset indicated: CD45RO-CCR7+CD27+CD95- naive CD8+ T cells lacking CXCR3 (TNR3-). This TCR was recovered from a human donor in good health. Some clones in this sample may be carry-over from other donors' samples. V usage is TRBV4-1 and J usage is TRBJ1-3. Here the CDR3 reads CASSQGTGSGNTIYF.